Below, one T cell receptor beta chain is given with its context. These data originate in a study of blood T cell repertoires in COVID-19. V shed 0 bases and J 6 bases; nucleotides not matched to a gene: 5. This CDR3 spans 17 amino acids. Germline V lookup: CDR1 LGHDT, CDR2 YNNKEL (reference sequence). Profiled with immunoSEQ multiplex PCR; TCRdb holds only in-frame clones, not every one. The sample yields some 110,000 clones, under 80% seen once. This sequence was found in a man aged 50 to 60 with acute or convalescent COVID-19. What was sequenced was peripheral blood. This chain joins TRBV3-1 (or the pseudogene TRBV3-2) and TRBJ2-3; 14 nucleotides align to TRBD2. The CDR3 loop is CASSQDLGLAGVDTQYF. The CDR3 coding sequence is TGTGCCAGCAGCCAAGATCTGGGACTAGCGGGAGTGGATACGCAGTATTTT.